This T cell receptor beta chain was sequenced in a study of a mutant IDH1 vaccine in newly diagnosed glioma. Study at large: Patients were pretreated with radiotherapy, temozolomide, or both, mostly both.

With regard to this clone: Its antigen is still unknown.

Time point described: week 11, during vaccination. Mutant IDH1 20-mer peptide, at 300 ug, made up each vaccine dose, with topical imiquimod. CDR1 and CDR2 (germline): SEHNR, FQNEAQ (reference sequence). The CDR3 is made up of 14 amino acids. Deletions cut 3 bases from V and 5 bases from J, with 13 bases between. Study-wide results and caveats: Detectable vaccine-induced immune responses arose in roughly 93% of patients.

The table came from immunoSEQ multiplex PCR; TCRdb's copy has only in-frame clones and leaves some out. The sample carries 50,000 to 65,000 clones, about 91% recorded once. The chain is built from TRBV7-9 and TRBJ1-2, with D perhaps TRBD1 (5 bases). The sequences come from PBMCs, collected from a glioma patient whose treatment included an IDH1 peptide vaccine. The source of this sequence is a man aged 50 to 59 with glioma. In DNA, the CDR3 is TGTGCCAGCAGCTTGGGGCGGGCAGAGTATGGCTACACCTTC. Its translation: CASSLGRAEYGYTF.